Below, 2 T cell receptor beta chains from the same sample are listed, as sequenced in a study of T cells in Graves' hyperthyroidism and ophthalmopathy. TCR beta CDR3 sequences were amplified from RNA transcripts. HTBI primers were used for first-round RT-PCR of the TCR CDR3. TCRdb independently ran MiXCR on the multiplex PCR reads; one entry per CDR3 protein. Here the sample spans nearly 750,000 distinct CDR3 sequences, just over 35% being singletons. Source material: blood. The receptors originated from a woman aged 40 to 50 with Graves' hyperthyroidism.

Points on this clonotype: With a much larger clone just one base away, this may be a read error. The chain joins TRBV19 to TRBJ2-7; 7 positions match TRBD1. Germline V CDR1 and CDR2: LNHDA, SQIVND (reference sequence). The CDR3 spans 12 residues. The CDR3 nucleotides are TGTACCAGTAGACAGGGACCCTACGAGCAGTACTTC. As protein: CTSRQGPYEQYF.

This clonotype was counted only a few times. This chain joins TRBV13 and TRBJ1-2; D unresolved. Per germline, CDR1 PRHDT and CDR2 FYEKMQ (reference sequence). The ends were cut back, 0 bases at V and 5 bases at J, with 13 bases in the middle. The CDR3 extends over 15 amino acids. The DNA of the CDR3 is TGTGCCAGCAGCTTAGGTAGTAGGGTCCGTTATGGCTACACCTTC. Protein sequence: CASSLGSRVRYGYTF. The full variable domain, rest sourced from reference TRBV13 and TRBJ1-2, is AAGVIQSPRHLIKEKRETATLKCYPIPRHDTVYWYQQGPGQDPQFLISFYEKMQSDKGSIPDRFSAQQFSDYHSELNMSSLELGDSALYFCASSLGSRVRYGYTFGSGTRLTVV.